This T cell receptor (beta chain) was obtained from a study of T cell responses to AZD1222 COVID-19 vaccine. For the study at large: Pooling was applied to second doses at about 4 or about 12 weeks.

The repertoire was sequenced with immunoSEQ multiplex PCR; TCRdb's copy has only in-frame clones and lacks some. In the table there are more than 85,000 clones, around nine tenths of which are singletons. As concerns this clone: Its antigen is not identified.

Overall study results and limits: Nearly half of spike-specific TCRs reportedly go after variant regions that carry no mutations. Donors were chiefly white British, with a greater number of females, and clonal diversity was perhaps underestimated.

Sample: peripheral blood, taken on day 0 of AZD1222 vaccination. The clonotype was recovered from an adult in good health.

CDR3 DNA sequence: TGCAGTGCTAGTTCGGGTAGCGGGGGGGGACTCTACAATGAGCAGTTCTTC. This gives the protein CSASSGSGGGLYNEQFF. V usage is TRBV20-1 and J usage is TRBJ2-1; 11 positions match TRBD2. The V gene's germline CDR1 is DFQATT and CDR2 SNEGSKA (reference sequence). This CDR3 region has 17 residues. The V and J ends lost 3 bases and 3 bases, in that order; junction bases with no gene match: 10.